The 32 T cell receptor beta chains reported below all come from one sample, sequenced in a study of blood T cell repertoires in COVID-19. Produced via immunoSEQ multiplex PCR; TCRdb's table is partial and in-frame only. The sample records about 400,000 clones, around 89% being singletons. Sequenced input: peripheral blood. These receptors were obtained from a woman in her thirties with acute or convalescent COVID-19.

The CDR3 here is CSAEGADLEETQYF. The CDR3, as DNA: TGCAGCGCAGAAGGTGCGGATCTGGAAGAGACCCAGTACTTC. The chain recombines TRBV29-1 with TRBJ2-5; D is ambiguous. The V gene's germline CDR1 is SQVTM and CDR2 ANQGSEA. The CDR3 length is 14 residues. Trimming shortened V by 7 bases and J by 3 bases, and 18 bases separated the two germline ends.

CDR3 amino acids: CASSLGRGGVSYEQYF. The CDR3 DNA reads TGTGCCAGCAGCTTAGGGCGGGGAGGTGTGTCGTACGAGCAGTACTTC. The V call is TRBV11-1, the J call TRBJ2-7; perhaps TRBD2 as D (6 bases). V lost 1 base, J lost 4 bases, and 17 bases lay in between. The CDR3 is made up of 16 amino acids. Germline V gene data show CDR1 as SGHAT and CDR2 as FQDESV (reference sequence). The full variable domain, in which reference TRBV11-1 and TRBJ2-7 provide the parts outside the CDR3, is EAEVAQSPRYKITEKSQAVAFWCDPISGHATLYWYRQILGQGPELLVQFQDESVVDDSQLPKDRFSAERLKGVDSTLKIQPAELGDSAMYLCASSLGRGGVSYEQYFGPGTRLTVT.

Concerning this clone: An end of the junction does not agree with germline; a read error may underlie this. The rearrangement uses TRBV19 and TRBJ1-4, with a weak D call TRBD1 (6 bases). From germline, CDR1 is LNHDA and CDR2 SQIVND (reference sequence). The CDR3 consists of 17 residues. Here the CDR3 DNA reads TGTGCCAGTAGTCTAGACAGGTCTCGTAGGACTAATGAAAAACTGTTTTTT. Protein product: CASSLDRSRRTNEKLFF. The full variable domain, completed using reference TRBV19 and TRBJ1-4, is DGGITQSPKYLFRKEGQNVTLSCEQNLNHDAMYWYRQDPGQGLRLIYYSQIVNDFQKGDIAEGYSVSREKKESFPLTVTSAQKNPTAFYLCASSLDRSRRTNEKLFFGSGTQLSVL.

The chain joins TRBV3-1 (or the pseudogene TRBV3-2) to TRBJ2-3, with D tentatively TRBD2 (5 bases). Germline CDR1 reads LGHDT; CDR2 reads YNNKEL (reference sequence). Trimming took off 1 base at V and 13 bases at J, with 15 bases between the two ends. The CDR3 covers 13 residues. Written as DNA, the CDR3 is TGTGCCAGCAGCCAAGTTGGAGACACGCGGGAGTATTTT. It is translated as CASSQVGDTREYF.

The chain uses TRBV27 and TRBJ2-3; D is possibly TRBD2 (6 bases). Germline assignment: CDR1 MNHEY and CDR2 SMNVEV (reference sequence). The CDR3 is 14 amino acids. With 2 bases removed from V and 4 bases from J, the gap between germline ends came to 10 bases. CDR3 loop: CASSLPSESDTQYF. Here the CDR3 DNA reads TGTGCCAGCAGTTTACCTAGCGAGTCAGATACGCAGTATTTT.

This chain links TRBV5-4 with TRBJ1-4; D might be TRBD1 (5 bases). V was shortened by 3 bases and J by 7 bases, with 16 bases between the two germline ends. CDR3 length equals 15 residues. The V gene's germline CDR1 is SGHNT and CDR2 YYREEE (reference sequence). CDR3 DNA sequence: TGTGCCAGCAGCTCTGGTCCAGGAGGGGCTGAAAAACTGTTTTTT. Residues: CASSSGPGGAEKLFF.

The V gene is TRBV10-3, the J gene TRBJ2-3; TRBD2 matches 9 bases. J was trimmed by 1 base and V by 4 bases; bases with no gene match: 3. The length of the CDR3 is 15 residues. Germline values: CDR1 ENHRY, CDR2 SYGVKD. The CDR3 spells CAISALAGGTDTQYF. In DNA form, the CDR3 reads TGTGCCATCAGTGCATTAGCGGGGGGCACAGATACGCAGTATTTT.

This chain links TRBV2 with TRBJ1-2, with TRBD1 as a possible D gene (6 bases). Trimming took 4 bases from V and 7 from J, leaving 10 bases between them. CDR1 is SNHLY, CDR2 FYNNEI, per germline. This CDR3 has 12 amino acids. For the CDR3, the DNA is TGTGCCAGCAGTGCACAGGGAAGTGGCTACACCTTC. Residues: CASSAQGSGYTF. Using reference TRBV2 and TRBJ1-2 for the parts outside the CDR3, the full variable domain is EPEVTQTPSHQVTQMGQEVILRCVPISNHLYFYWYRQILGQKVEFLVSFYNNEISEKSEIFDDQFSVERPDGSNFTLKIRSTKLEDSAMYFCASSAQGSGYTFGSGTRLTVV.

The rearrangement joins TRBV30 to TRBJ1-2; perhaps TRBD1 as D (5 bases). CDR1 is GTSNPN and CDR2 is SVGIG in the germline V gene (reference sequence). Deletions cut 0 bases from V and 2 bases from J, with 16 bases between. CDR3 length equals 16 residues. The CDR3 spells CAWSVLGLGRNYGYTF. Written as DNA, the CDR3 is TGTGCCTGGAGTGTACTGGGATTGGGGCGCAACTATGGCTACACCTTC.

Note on this clone: The sample carries other DNA sequences with the same CDR3. The CDR3 bases are TGTGCCAGCAGCTTAGGACAGGCGGACTATGGCTACACCTTC. Amino acid sequence: CASSLGQADYGYTF. The genes are TRBV7-9 and TRBJ1-2; D may be TRBD1 (6 bases). Germline V gene data show CDR1 as SEHNR and CDR2 as FQNEAQ (reference sequence). Trimming cost V 1 base and J 3 bases, with 9 bases left between them. This CDR3 spans 14 amino acids.

J is TRBJ1-2 and V is TRBV10-3, with 11 bases identical to TRBD1. Unmatched junction bases numbered 11, after V lost 10 bases and J lost 1 base. Per the germline V gene, CDR1 is ENHRY and CDR2 is SYGVKD. There are 16 residues in the CDR3. The CDR3 protein is CASFSRDRGINYGYTF. Here the CDR3 DNA reads TGTGCCAGCTTTAGCCGGGACAGGGGGATTAACTATGGCTACACCTTC.

J is TRBJ1-3 and V is TRBV24-1, with a possible D match to TRBD1 (6 bases). The CDR3 is made up of 16 amino acids. The germline V and J ends were trimmed by 4 bases and 5 bases, with 17 bases remaining between them. Germline values: CDR1 KGHDR, CDR2 SFDVKD. The CDR3: CATSDASQGRRNTIYF. CDR3 nucleotides: TGTGCCACCAGTGACGCGTCCCAGGGGCGTCGAAACACCATATATTTT.

This chain links TRBV14 with TRBJ2-1; D might be TRBD2 (5 bases). The CDR3 has 12 residues. V lost 6 bases and J lost 7, with 10 bases in between. Germline CDR1 is SGHDN and CDR2 is FVKESK. CDR3 in amino acids: CASSAGGNEQFF. CDR3 sequence (DNA): TGTGCCAGCAGTGCAGGCGGGAATGAGCAGTTCTTC.

This chain connects TRBV30 to TRBJ2-3; D is possibly TRBD1 (6 bases). This CDR3 has 11 amino acids. The V gene's germline CDR1 is GTSNPN and CDR2 SVGIG (reference sequence). V dropped 5 bases and J dropped 6 bases, with 9 bases sitting between them. The CDR3 is CAWARGDTQYF. Written as DNA, the CDR3 is TGTGCCTGGGCTAGGGGGGATACGCAGTATTTT.

V gene TRBV19 combines with J gene TRBJ1-6, with unresolved D. The CDR3 has 15 residues. Germline loops: CDR1 LNHDA, CDR2 SQIVND (reference sequence). The V gene lost 7 bases and the J gene lost 10 bases, with 20 bases spanning the gap. The CDR3 loop is CASMGSFGLQSPLHF. In DNA, the CDR3 is TGTGCCAGTATGGGGTCGTTCGGACTCCAGTCACCCCTCCACTTT.

This sequence joins TRBV5-1 and TRBJ2-3, with 13 bases identical to TRBD2. V lost 4 bases to trimming and J lost 5 bases; unmatched junction nucleotides: 7. The CDR3 length is 16 residues. Germline CDR1 SGHRS, CDR2 YFSETQ. The CDR3 DNA follows: TGCGCCAGCAGCCTCGGGACTAGCGGGGTTGTAGATACGCAGTATTTT. Translating gives CASSLGTSGVVDTQYF.

This clone was counted a few times. The chain uses TRBV7-9 and TRBJ1-3; no reliable D call. The V end was cut by 2 bases, the J end by 2 bases, with 7 bases between. The germline CDR1 and CDR2 sequences are SEHNR and FQNEAQ (reference sequence). The CDR3 loop spans 14 amino acids. The CDR3 nucleotides are TGTGCCAGCAGCTTACTATTTACTGGAAACACCATATATTTT. Amino acid sequence: CASSLLFTGNTIYF. Variable domain in full (rest from reference TRBV7-9 and TRBJ1-3): DTGVSQNPRHKITKRGQNVTFRCDPISEHNRLYWYRQTLGQGPEFLTYFQNEAQLEKSRLLSDRFSAERPKGSFSTLEIQRTEQGDSAMYLCASSLLFTGNTIYFGEGSWLTVV.

The V and J genes are TRBV5-3 and TRBJ1-6; a possible D gene is TRBD1 (6 bases). TRBV5-3 is an ORF, and what it does is uncertain. The CDR3 runs 17 residues. Trimming removed 2 bases from V and 9 bases from J, with 21 bases in between. The CDR3: CARSFEDRGTEGSPLHF. As DNA, the CDR3 is TGTGCCAGAAGCTTCGAGGACAGAGGTACAGAAGGTTCACCCCTCCACTTT.

The rearrangement links TRBV4-2 to TRBJ2-1; 8 nucleotides align to TRBD2. This CDR3 is built from 15 residues. The germline CDR1 and CDR2 sequences are LGHNA and YNFKEQ. V lost 3 bases, J lost 10 bases, and 11 bases stayed unmatched. DNA of the CDR3: TGTGCCAGCAGCCAGGGGGCGGCGGGGGGCTCAGAGCAGTTCTTC. It translates to CASSQGAAGGSEQFF.

The gene calls are TRBV5-1 and TRBJ2-7, with 7 bases matching TRBD1. CDR1 and CDR2 (germline): SGHRS, YFSETQ. V trimming: 3 bases; J trimming: 6 bases; junction bases outside the gene matches: 15. This CDR3 is built from 16 residues. For the CDR3, the DNA is TGCGCCAGCAGCTCCTTACCCCCGGGACAGTCTGGCGAGCAGTACTTC. This gives the protein CASSSLPPGQSGEQYF.

The chain is built from TRBV3-1 (or the pseudogene TRBV3-2) and TRBJ2-3; TRBD2 is a possible D gene (6 bases). The V gene's germline CDR1 is LGHDT and CDR2 YNNKEL (reference sequence). The ends were cut back, 1 base at V and 3 bases at J, with 17 bases in the middle. The CDR3 runs to 17 residues. CDR3 protein: CASSQGFWGVSTDTQYF. The CDR3 DNA sequence: TGTGCCAGCAGCCAAGGGTTCTGGGGGGTGTCAACAGATACGCAGTATTTT.

The gene calls are TRBV24-1 and TRBJ1-5; 8 bases line up with TRBD1. Germline V CDR1 and CDR2: KGHDR, SFDVKD. The CDR3 totals 15 residues. The ends lost 4 bases at V and 9 bases at J; junction bases unmatched: 10. The CDR3 loop is CATSEGDRPFGPQHF. CDR3 nucleotide sequence: TGTGCCACCAGTGAGGGGGACAGGCCATTTGGGCCCCAGCATTTT.

The gene calls are TRBV6-1 and TRBJ1-2, with 7 bases identical to TRBD1. V lost 6 bases to trimming and J lost 0 bases; unmatched junction nucleotides: 4. CDR1 MNHNS and CDR2 SASEGT come from the germline V gene. The CDR3 runs to 14 residues. DNA of the CDR3: TGTGCCAGCAGCCCAGGGACAGCTAACTATGGCTACACCTTC. It yields the protein CASSPGTANYGYTF.

This clone has just one count. The V and J genes are TRBV7-6 and TRBJ2-5, with 9 positions matching TRBD1. The CDR3 has 21 residues. The V gene's germline CDR1 is SGHVS and CDR2 FNYEAQ. The V gene end was trimmed by 2 bases and the J gene end by 4 bases; junction bases not matched to a gene: 23. The CDR3 here is CASSLRTGTGLRLGLGETQYF. The CDR3 DNA sequence: TGTGCCAGCAGCTTAAGAACCGGGACAGGGTTGAGGTTAGGTCTCGGAGAGACCCAGTACTTC. Variable domain in full (rest from reference TRBV7-6 and TRBJ2-5): GAGVSQSPRYKVTKRGQDVALRCDPISGHVSLYWYRQALGQGPEFLTYFNYEAQQDKSGLPNDRFSAERPEGSISTLTIQRTEQRDSAMYRCASSLRTGTGLRLGLGETQYFGPGTRLLVL.

The chain has TRBV5-5 and TRBJ2-3; the match to TRBD1 covers 9 bases. The germline CDR1 and CDR2 sequences are SGHKS and YYEKEE (reference sequence). With V trimmed by 0 bases and J by 6 bases, 5 bases remained unmatched. This CDR3 spans 15 amino acids. Here the CDR3 DNA reads TGTGCCAGCAGCTTGGAAGGACAGGGGTTGGATACGCAGTATTTT. Translated, it gives CASSLEGQGLDTQYF.

The chain has TRBV27 and TRBJ2-1, with a tentative D call TRBD2 (6 bases). CDR3 length equals 13 residues. Trimming removed 3 bases from V and 6 bases from J, with 9 bases in between. In germline, CDR1 is MNHEY, CDR2 SMNVEV (reference sequence). CDR3 sequence (DNA): TGTGCCAGCAGTTTGGGGACTGCCAATGAGCAGTTCTTC. As protein: CASSLGTANEQFF.

This sequence joins TRBV10-2 and TRBJ2-1; TRBD1 matches at 9 bases. The CDR3 runs 15 residues. The junction had 10 bases not matched to a gene; V was cut back by 6 bases and J by 7 bases. The V gene's germline CDR1 is WSHSY and CDR2 SAAADI. CDR3 in amino acids: CASRAPGQGNNEQFF. CDR3 coding DNA: TGCGCCAGCAGAGCCCCGGGACAGGGTAATAATGAGCAGTTCTTC.

As regards this clone: Distinct nucleotide sequences in the sample also encode this CDR3. This sequence joins TRBV7-3 and TRBJ2-1, with 9 bases that match TRBD1. The CDR3 has 13 residues. The V and J ends lost 6 bases and 9 bases, in that order; junction bases with no gene match: 6. CDR1 and CDR2 from the germline V gene are SGHTA and FQGTGA. In DNA, the CDR3 is TGTGCCAGCAGTTCTACAGGGGGCGGTGAGCAGTTCTTC. Amino acid sequence: CASSSTGGGEQFF.

The rearrangement joins TRBV5-5 to TRBJ2-7; 8 nucleotides align to TRBD2. This CDR3 is built from 17 residues. In germline, CDR1 is SGHKS, CDR2 YYEKEE (reference sequence). The V segment lost 3 bases and the J segment 0 bases; nucleotides outside the gene matches: 11. CDR3 sequence reads: CASSSIITSGSSYEQYF. The CDR3 DNA is TGTGCCAGCAGCTCCATTATAACCAGCGGGAGCTCCTACGAGCAGTACTTC.

This chain uses TRBV6-6 with TRBJ1-4, with 9 bases lining up with TRBD1. The germline V gene encodes CDR1 MNHNY and CDR2 SVGAGI (reference sequence). V was pared by 6 bases and J by 8 bases, with 1 base of the junction left unmatched. The CDR3 is 12 residues long. CDR3 in amino acids: CASRGQGEKLFF. As DNA, the CDR3 is TGTGCCAGCAGAGGACAGGGGGAAAAACTGTTTTTT.

The chain carries TRBV30 and TRBJ2-2; D may be TRBD1 (7 bases). Germline loops: CDR1 GTSNPN, CDR2 SVGIG (reference sequence). V was cut by 6 bases and J by 6 bases, with 14 bases left in between. The CDR3 has 13 amino acids. The CDR3 loop reads CACDREDAGELFF. DNA of the CDR3: TGTGCCTGCGACAGGGAGGATGCCGGGGAGCTGTTTTTT.

The chain links TRBV3-1 (or the pseudogene TRBV3-2) to TRBJ1-6, with D maybe TRBD1 (5 bases). In germline, CDR1 is LGHDT, CDR2 YNNKEL (reference sequence). V lost 0 bases and J lost 10, with 10 bases in between. The CDR3 contains 14 residues. DNA of the CDR3: TGTGCCAGCAGCCAAGATGGTTCAGGGTCACCCCTCCACTTT. Translated, it gives CASSQDGSGSPLHF.